This T cell receptor (beta chain) was captured in a study of CD8+ T cells in alopecia areata. On the study more broadly: It was 6 to 18 months of tofacitinib, and then there were 6 months off drug. The study, taken as a whole, reports: Possibly as an HLA-related effect, TCR sharing across patients appeared less clear than in mice.

Treatment here: oral pan-JAK inhibitor, 5-10 mg twice daily. Many counts were recorded for this clone. Its antigen is not identified. V was trimmed by 3 bases and J by 4 bases, leaving 6 bases between them. Germline lookup yields CDR1 LNHDA and CDR2 SQIVND (reference sequence). This CDR3 contains 13 residues. Sequencing used cDNA as its template, made by extracting RNA and reverse transcribing it. Sequencing used immunoSEQ multiplex PCR; TCRdb keeps in-frame clones, though not all of them. The sample lists approximately 200,000 clones, approximately 60% occurring once. The sequence was collected from a human donor with alopecia areata. This chain connects TRBV19 to TRBJ2-2; the D is unclear. This material consisted of CD4+ T cells sorted from blood, taken at week 4, from a patient treated with tofacitinib. CDR3: CASSIPPTGELFF. Here the CDR3 DNA reads TGTGCCAGTAGTATCCCACCCACCGGGGAGCTGTTTTTT.